The rows below give T cell receptor beta chains drawn from one sample of a study of cytomegalovirus exposure and HLA in healthy donors. Sequenced by immunoSEQ multiplex PCR; TCRdb stores in-frame clones only, minus some. The sample lists about 170,000 clones; roughly 80% were seen once. Sequenced input: PBMCs. These receptors all come from a woman younger than 35 in good health and CMV-seropositive. Both conserved end residues are part of each CDR3. A D gene is named only where the DNA matches it firmly. Size tells how often a clone was seen (once, few, many) or the class of an expanded clone, and some rows leave it out.

clone_size	cdr3_length	v_call	d_call	j_call	cdr3_nt	cdr3_aa
.	17	TRBV7-7	TRBD2	TRBJ2-3	TGTGCCAGCAGCCGGCGAAGGACTAGCCTAGGTACAGATACGCAGTATTTT	CASSRRRTSLGTDTQYF
.	14	TRBV29-1	.	TRBJ2-5	TGCAGCCCTGGGTTTGAGGGAATGGGGGAGACCCAGTACTTC	CSPGFEGMGETQYF
.	14	TRBV27	TRBD1	TRBJ1-4	TGTGCCAGCAGTTCGGGACAGCAAAATGAAAAACTGTTTTTT	CASSSGQQNEKLFF
.	16	TRBV6-6	TRBD2	TRBJ2-5	TGTGCCAGCAGTTACTGGACTAGCGGGGATCAAGAGACCCAGTACTTC	CASSYWTSGDQETQYF
.	13	TRBV19	TRBD2	TRBJ2-7	TGTGCCAGTAGTATGGGGGGGGCCTACGAGCAGTACTTC	CASSMGGAYEQYF
.	14	TRBV4-1	TRBD1	TRBJ2-2	TGCGCCAGCAGAGTTCCAGGGGGCTCCGGGGAGCTGTTTTTT	CASRVPGGSGELFF
.	16	TRBV9	.	TRBJ2-3	TGTGCCAGCAGCGTAGTCGCCGCGTATCGCACAGATACGCAGTATTTT	CASSVVAAYRTDTQYF
.	17	TRBV6-4	TRBD1	TRBJ2-1	TGTGCCAGCAGCGCCAGACCGGGACAGGGACCAGTTAATGAGCAGTTCTTC	CASSARPGQGPVNEQFF
.	15	TRBV7-9	TRBD1	TRBJ1-6	TGTGCCAGCAGCCGACCACAGGGGCTGGATTCACCCCTCCACTTT	CASSRPQGLDSPLHF
.	15	TRBV6-5	.	TRBJ2-7	TGTGCCAGCAGTTCGCCTTACAGGGTCCCCTACGAGCAGTACTTC	CASSSPYRVPYEQYF
few	13	TRBV10-3	.	TRBJ2-2	TGTGCCATCAGTGACTTGAACACCGGGGAGCTGTTTTTT	CAISDLNTGELFF
.	15	TRBV9	TRBD2	TRBJ2-3	TGTGCCAGCAGCTCTAGCGGGGGGTCCGCTCATACGCAGTATTTT	CASSSSGGSAHTQYF
once	14	TRBV7-2	TRBD1	TRBJ2-7	TGTGCCAGCAGCTCCGGGACAGGGGGGCACGAGCAGTACTTC	CASSSGTGGHEQYF
few	12	TRBV29-1	.	TRBJ2-7	TGCAGCGTGCGGACGGGGTCCTACGAGCAGTACTTC	CSVRTGSYEQYF
.	15	TRBV19	.	TRBJ2-4	TGTGCCAGTAGCCTACAGGTTACGGTCAAAAACATTCAGTACTTC	CASSLQVTVKNIQYF
few	17	TRBV4-3	.	TRBJ2-1	TGCGCCAGCAGCCAAGGAGGCGGAGGGGTGAGATACAATGAGCAGTTCTTC	CASSQGGGGVRYNEQFF
.	15	TRBV6-1	.	TRBJ1-1	TGTGCCAGCAGTGGCCTAACAGGGAGAGACACTGAAGCTTTCTTT	CASSGLTGRDTEAFF
.	16	TRBV7-7	TRBD2	TRBJ2-5	TGTGCCAGCAGCTTAGGAGGGAGGGGCGCTGGGGAGACCCAGTACTTC	CASSLGGRGAGETQYF
.	18	TRBV11-2	.	TRBJ2-2	TGTGCCAGCAGCTCGGCTGTCAGACACCTCGCGAACACCGGGGAGCTGTTTTTT	CASSSAVRHLANTGELFF
.	17	TRBV29-1	TRBD1	TRBJ1-2	TGCAGCGTTGAAGATTGGGCCAGACAGGGTTCGCGGTATGGCTACACCTTC	CSVEDWARQGSRYGYTF
.	16	TRBV7-2	TRBD2	TRBJ2-2	TGTGCCAGCAGCTTAGCGGGACTAGCGAACACCGGGGAGCTGTTTTTT	CASSLAGLANTGELFF
.	17	TRBV27	TRBD2	TRBJ2-5	TGTGCCAGCAGTTTAAGGGGACTAGCGGGGGGTGGGGAGACCCAGTACTTC	CASSLRGLAGGGETQYF
.	14	TRBV29-1	TRBD2	TRBJ2-5	TGCAGCGCCTCCCCTGGGACTAGCTTGGAGACCCAGTACTTC	CSASPGTSLETQYF
.	15	TRBV4-2	TRBD2	TRBJ2-5	TGTGCCAGCAGCCAAGAGCGGGGGGGCCAAGAGACCCAGTACTTC	CASSQERGGQETQYF
.	14	TRBV19	TRBD2	TRBJ2-7	TGTGCCAGTAGCACGGGACGGGGGGTCGACGAGCAGTACTTC	CASSTGRGVDEQYF
once	14	TRBV11-2	.	TRBJ2-2	TGTGCCAGCAGCCGCCCCCTGGTAGCCGGGGAGCTGTTTTTT	CASSRPLVAGELFF
.	16	TRBV19	TRBD1	TRBJ2-7	TGTGCCAGTAGTATTTCGGGACAGGGGAGTTTTCACGAGCAGTACTTC	CASSISGQGSFHEQYF
.	13	TRBV6-5	TRBD1	TRBJ2-7	TGTGCCAGCAGTTACTCGCCCCGGGACAGGGACCACTTC	CASSYSPRDRDHF
.	13	TRBV2	.	TRBJ1-2	TGTGCCAGCAGCGGAGGGCAGGGAAGGTTCTACACCTTC	CASSGGQGRFYTF
once	15	TRBV29-1	.	TRBJ1-2	TGCAGCGTTGTGGGCAGGGGAACTACTAACTATGGCTACACCTTC	CSVVGRGTTNYGYTF
.	14	TRBV6-1	.	TRBJ1-6	TGTGCCAGCATCTGGCAGGACTATAATTCACCCCTCCACTTT	CASIWQDYNSPLHF
once	18	TRBV5-1	TRBD2	TRBJ2-3	TGCGCCAGCAGCTACTGGACTAGCGGGGGGGTTAGCACAGATACGCAGTATTTT	CASSYWTSGGVSTDTQYF
.	11	TRBV20-1	TRBD1	TRBJ1-2	TGCAGTGCGACAGGGAACTATGGCTACACCTTC	CSATGNYGYTF
.	14	TRBV7-9	TRBD1	TRBJ1-5	TGTGCCACCACTAGACAGGGAAATAATCAGCCCCAGCATTTT	CATTRQGNNQPQHF
few	15	TRBV4-3	.	TRBJ1-5	TGCGCCAGCAGCCAGGTCCGGGACACTTATCAGCCCCAGCATTTT	CASSQVRDTYQPQHF
.	11	TRBV29-1	.	TRBJ2-7	TGCAGCGTTATCATGTCCTACGAGCAGTACTTC	CSVIMSYEQYF
.	14	TRBV7-2	.	TRBJ1-2	TGTGCCAGCAGCTTAGAACGGCAGGGGAAGGGCTACACCTTC	CASSLERQGKGYTF
.	16	TRBV6-6	TRBD2	TRBJ2-3	TGTGCCAGCAGTTACTCAGGACTAGCGGGGGGGAATACGCAGTATTTT	CASSYSGLAGGNTQYF
few	16	TRBV11-2	TRBD1	TRBJ2-6	TGTGCCAGCAGACGCACAGGGGGCTCTGGGGCCAACGGCCTGACTTTC	CASRRTGGSGANGLTF
.	17	TRBV28	TRBD1	TRBJ2-3	TGTGCCAGCAGTTTACGCGCCGACAGGGGGCGCACAGATACGCAGTATTTT	CASSLRADRGRTDTQYF
.	15	TRBV7-3	.	TRBJ1-2	TGTGCCAGCAGCTTAAATCCGGACAGTTCGGGTGGCTACACCTTC	CASSLNPDSSGGYTF
.	15	TRBV7-9	.	TRBJ1-1	TGTGCCAGCAGCCCTACAGGGCGGGTGGGCACTGAAGCTTTCTTT	CASSPTGRVGTEAFF
.	13	TRBV10-1	TRBD1	TRBJ1-1	TGCGCCAGCACGGGACAGGTAAACACTGAAGCTTTCTTT	CASTGQVNTEAFF
.	15	TRBV7-8	.	TRBJ1-3	TGTGCCAGCAGCTTAGCGACAGATTCTGGAAACACCATATATTTT	CASSLATDSGNTIYF
.	16	TRBV14	.	TRBJ1-3	TGTGCCAGCAGCCAAGATCCCCCCGGGTCGGGAAACACCATATATTTT	CASSQDPPGSGNTIYF
.	11	TRBV2	.	TRBJ1-2	TGTGCCAGCAGTGAAGGGGCTGGCTACACCTTC	CASSEGAGYTF
.	15	TRBV27	TRBD2	TRBJ2-5	TGTGCCAGCAGCTTCGGGCGGGGGGGATGGGAGACCCAGTACTTC	CASSFGRGGWETQYF
.	13	TRBV29-1	.	TRBJ2-2	TGCAGCGTTGAAATGCGGGTGGCCGGGGAGCTGTTTTTT	CSVEMRVAGELFF
.	14	TRBV28	.	TRBJ1-1	TGTGCCAGCAGTTTTGATCGGGTGAACACTGAAGCTTTCTTT	CASSFDRVNTEAFF